This T cell receptor (beta chain) was retrieved from a study of blood T cell repertoires in COVID-19. The trim removed 5 bases at V and 3 bases at J, leaving 8 bases unmatched. Germline V gene lookup returns CDR1 MNHEY and CDR2 SVGAGI. CDR3 length equals 15 residues. Repertoires were generated with immunoSEQ multiplex PCR, while TCRdb's copy carries only in-frame clones and drops some. The sample lists under 250,000 clones; 82% were seen once. This clone has a single count. This chain connects TRBV6-5 to TRBJ1-1, with 8 bases fitting TRBD1. The receptor was isolated from a woman of 80 years or more with acute or convalescent COVID-19. Sequencing was carried out using peripheral blood. The CDR3 region is CASSREGQAHTEAFF. The DNA for the CDR3 is TGTGCCAGCAGTAGGGAGGGACAGGCTCACACTGAAGCTTTCTTT.